This T cell receptor beta chain came from a study of T cell responses to AZD1222 COVID-19 vaccine. Study results and caveats: Donors were largely white British and mainly female; clonal diversity was possibly underestimated.

Using immunoSEQ multiplex PCR, the repertoire was profiled, and TCRdb retains in-frame clones only, with some absent. The sample includes 65,000 to 70,000 clones, almost 90% of them seen just once. Comments on this clone: Its antigen remains unidentified.

CDR1 and CDR2 (germline): SQVTM, ANQGSEA. Trimming removed 3 bases at V and 8 bases at J, with 13 bases between. The CDR3 sequence is 12 residues long. This sequence was found in an adult in good health. This specimen was peripheral blood, taken on day 0 of AZD1222 vaccination. This rearrangement joins TRBV29-1 to TRBJ1-2; D uncertain. CDR3 in DNA: TGCAGCGTTGAGACGGGCCCTTGGGGCTACACCTTC. Its protein product is CSVETGPWGYTF. The whole variable domain, filled in from reference TRBV29-1 and TRBJ1-2, reads SAVISQKPSRDICQRGTSLTIQCQVDSQVTMMFWYRQQPGQSLTLIATANQGSEATYESGFVIDKFPISRPNLTFSTLTVSNMSPEDSSIYLCSVETGPWGYTFGSGTRLTVV.